One and the same sample provided the 10 T cell receptor beta chains below, sequenced in a study of T cell responses to AZD1222 COVID-19 vaccine. This table comes from immunoSEQ multiplex PCR, and its TCRdb copy is limited to in-frame clones, with some not included. The table records 110,000 to 150,000 clones, 80% to 95% of them present only once. The sample in question was peripheral blood, obtained 28 days after the second AZD1222 dose. These receptors were collected from an adult who received the AZD1222 COVID-19 vaccine.

The rearrangement uses TRBV7-2 and TRBJ1-5; 8 nucleotides match TRBD1. CDR1 is SGHTA, CDR2 FQGNSA, per germline. This CDR3 contains 15 residues. V dropped 1 base and J dropped 7; count of bases not matched to a gene: 6. The CDR3 DNA reads TGTGCCAGCAGCTTAGACGGCAGGGGGCGACAGCCCCAGCATTTT. It encodes CASSLDGRGRQPQHF.

The chain joins TRBV11-2 to TRBJ2-7; either TRBD1 or TRBD2 may supply D (6 bases each). This CDR3 is 13 amino acids long. The V end lost 4 bases, the J end lost 3 bases, and 10 bases lay between the germline ends. Germline V lookup: CDR1 SGHAT, CDR2 FQNNGV. The DNA for the CDR3 is TGTGCCAGCAGCTCGGGGGCGAACTACGAGCAGTACTTC. This sequence encodes CASSSGANYEQYF.

This clone came up once. The chain joins TRBV28 to TRBJ2-5; 12 nucleotides match TRBD2. The ends lost 3 bases at V and 5 bases at J; junction bases unmatched: 16. The CDR3 covers 19 residues. Germline V CDR1 and CDR2: MDHEN, SYDVKM. The CDR3 DNA reads TGTGCCAGCAGTTTCACGAATCTAGCGGGAGGGCATATACGGGAGACCCAGTACTTC. Protein: CASSFTNLAGGHIRETQYF.

V and J are TRBV28 and TRBJ2-1, with 13 bases aligning to TRBD2. Germline V gene data show CDR1 as MDHEN and CDR2 as SYDVKM. V lost 7 bases, J lost 8 bases, and 8 bases stayed unmatched. This CDR3 has 15 residues. The CDR3 spells CASKGLAGRGYEQFF. The CDR3 DNA reads as TGTGCCAGCAAGGGACTAGCGGGACGGGGCTATGAGCAGTTCTTC.

The sample holds a few counts of this clone. The chain employs TRBV6-1 and TRBJ1-1, with TRBD1 matching over 9 bases. The length of the CDR3 is 17 residues. V lost 4 bases, J lost 1 base, and 10 bases stayed unmatched. Germline loops: CDR1 MNHNS, CDR2 SASEGT. Here the CDR3 DNA reads TGTGCCAGCAGTGGGGGACAGGGCTCCAGGACGAACACTGAAGCTTTCTTT. It is translated as CASSGGQGSRTNTEAFF.

The chain has TRBV27 and TRBJ2-5; D call uncertain. Germline lookup yields CDR1 MNHEY and CDR2 SMNVEV (reference sequence). The CDR3 runs 13 residues. The V gene lost 5 bases and the J gene lost 5 bases, with 12 bases spanning the gap. The CDR3 here is CASSALGHETQYF. CDR3 in DNA: TGTGCCAGCAGTGCGCTAGGGCACGAGACCCAGTACTTC.

This chain uses TRBV7-9 with TRBJ1-2; D call uncertain. CDR1 is SEHNR and CDR2 is FQNEAQ in the germline V gene (reference sequence). The CDR3 loop spans 14 amino acids. Trimming pared 5 bases from V and 5 bases from J, leaving 15 bases between. For the CDR3, the DNA is TGTGCCAGCAGCGCCGGCCGGGTAGCGTATGGCTACACCTTC. It yields the protein CASSAGRVAYGYTF.

This clone was counted once. The gene calls are TRBV11-1 and TRBJ1-2; D not resolved. In germline, CDR1 is SGHAT, CDR2 FQDESV (reference sequence). The ends were cut back, 7 bases at V and 1 base at J, with 13 bases in the middle. The CDR3 loop spans 14 amino acids. The CDR3 DNA reads as TGTGCCAGCACCAAAGGGCCGGATAACTATGGCTACACCTTC. It is translated as CASTKGPDNYGYTF.

The V call is TRBV7-9, the J call TRBJ2-3, with TRBD1 matching over 7 bases. The V gene's germline CDR1 is SEHNR and CDR2 FQNEAQ (reference sequence). V dropped 2 bases and J dropped 1; count of bases not matched to a gene: 3. The CDR3 extends over 15 amino acids. In DNA, the CDR3 is TGTGCCAGCAGCTTAACAGGGGTGGGCACAGATACGCAGTATTTT. Amino acid sequence: CASSLTGVGTDTQYF.

V gene TRBV9 combines with J gene TRBJ1-5; D not certain. Per germline, CDR1 SGDLS and CDR2 YYNGEE. V lost 0 bases and J lost 6, with 13 bases in between. The CDR3 runs 15 residues. The CDR3 sequence is CASSVGAYDGQPQHF. The CDR3 nucleotides are TGTGCCAGCAGCGTAGGGGCCTACGACGGTCAGCCCCAGCATTTT. Full variable domain (remainder filled in from reference TRBV9 and TRBJ1-5): DSGVTQTPKHLITATGQRVTLRCSPRSGDLSVYWYQQSLDQGLQFLIQYYNGEERAKGNILERFSAQQFPDLHSELNLSSLELGDSALYFCASSVGAYDGQPQHFGDGTRLSIL.